This T cell receptor beta chain was captured by sequencing in a study of T cells in Graves' hyperthyroidism and ophthalmopathy. The CDR3 sequence is 15 residues long. Germline V gives CDR1 SNHLY, CDR2 FYNNEI. The trim removed 6 bases at V and 2 bases at J, leaving 6 bases unmatched. Amplification targeted TCR beta CDR3 regions from RNA transcripts. First-round RT-PCR of the TCR CDR3 relied on the HTBI primer set. TCRdb used MiXCR to reprocess the multiplex PCR reads, holding one entry per CDR3 protein. Of about 580,000 distinct CDR3 sequences in the sample, 46% are singletons; the top ten hold about 7.8%.

The source is a woman aged 18-29 years with Graves' hyperthyroidism. The specimen was peripheral blood or thyroid tissue (not recorded which). The J gene is TRBJ1-2, the V gene TRBV2; 10 bases line up with TRBD1. Written as DNA, the CDR3 is TGTGCCAGCAGCCCCGAGACAGGGGGCAACTATGGCTACACCTTC. This sequence encodes CASSPETGGNYGYTF.